This TCR beta chain was sequenced in a study of beta chain features in type 1 diabetes. Study-level results: TCRB CDR3s from Type 1 diabetes patients were moderately but significantly shorter in all four CD4+ subsets.

This CDR3 is 12 amino acids long. The V gene's germline CDR1 is SEHNR and CDR2 FQNEAQ (reference sequence). The V gene lost 4 bases and the J gene lost 2 bases, with 3 bases spanning the gap. This clone was picked up a small number of times. Its matching antigen is unknown. The study reverse transcribed the entire isolated RNA, so it sequenced expressed TCRB transcripts. The table came from immunoSEQ multiplex PCR; TCRdb's copy has only in-frame clones and leaves some out. The sample records 300,000 to 400,000 clones, around 9.6% being singletons. Sequenced material: central memory CD4+ T cells from blood. The chain uses TRBV7-9 and TRBJ1-3; D remains ambiguous. The sequence was obtained from a young man with type 1 diabetes. CDR3 nucleotide sequence: TGTGCCAGCAGCTCTACTGGAAACACCATATATTTT. Residues: CASSSTGNTIYF.